What follows are 17 T cell receptor beta chains derived from one specimen sequenced in a study of OX40 agonist ivuxolimab in advanced cancers. Sequencing was performed with immunoSEQ multiplex PCR; in TCRdb, only in-frame clones are kept and a portion is missing. The data contain tens of thousands of clones, roughly 94% of them seen just once; the ten biggest clones take up about 12%. Source: CD4+ or CD8+ T cells sorted from blood, taken in a trial of the OX40 agonist ivuxolimab. The origin of the receptors is an adult with an advanced solid tumor such as melanoma, head and neck, liver or kidney cancer.

The chain recombines TRBV5-1 with TRBJ2-1; D not resolved. The CDR3 runs to 15 residues. V lost 0 bases, J lost 5 bases, and 12 bases lay in between. Per the germline V gene, CDR1 is SGHRS and CDR2 is YFSETQ. The CDR3 DNA is TGCGCCAGCAGCTTGGTTTCAAAAGTCGACAATGAGCAGTTCTTC. Amino acid sequence: CASSLVSKVDNEQFF.

The rearrangement joins TRBV6-6 to TRBJ1-2, with a tentative D call TRBD1 (5 bases). Germline V gene lookup returns CDR1 MNHNY and CDR2 SVGAGI (reference sequence). The V end was cut by 5 bases, the J end by 8 bases, with 15 bases between. This CDR3 is built from 13 residues. CDR3 in amino acids: CASSGAGGKGYTF. DNA for the CDR3: TGTGCCAGCAGTGGGGCTGGGGGGAAGGGCTACACCTTC.

The V gene is TRBV19, the J gene TRBJ2-7; D uncertain. In germline, CDR1 is LNHDA, CDR2 SQIVND (reference sequence). The CDR3 sequence is 14 residues long. V was trimmed by 3 bases and J by 6 bases, leaving 15 bases between them. Here the CDR3 reads CASSIGKERGEQYF. DNA for the CDR3: TGTGCCAGTAGTATTGGGAAGGAACGAGGCGAGCAGTACTTC.

V usage is TRBV30 and J usage is TRBJ2-3; D is ambiguous. The CDR3 is made up of 12 amino acids. Trimming shortened V by 2 bases and J by 6 bases, and 9 bases separated the two germline ends. From germline, CDR1 is GTSNPN and CDR2 SVGIG (reference sequence). CDR3 DNA: TGTGCCTGGAGTACGCTGTGGGATACGCAGTATTTT. The encoded protein is CAWSTLWDTQYF.

The rearrangement joins TRBV4-1 to TRBJ2-7, with 11 bases fitting TRBD1. V trimming: 1 base; J trimming: 2 bases; junction bases outside the gene matches: 7. CDR3 size: 17 residues. The germline V gene encodes CDR1 MGHRA and CDR2 YSYEKL. The CDR3 DNA reads as TGCGCCAGCAGCCAAGTGGGACAGGGGGGAGCTACCTACGAGCAGTACTTC. Translation: CASSQVGQGGATYEQYF.

The gene calls are TRBV28 and TRBJ2-1; 11 positions match TRBD2. Per germline, CDR1 MDHEN and CDR2 SYDVKM. V lost 6 bases to trimming and J lost 4 bases; unmatched junction nucleotides: 5. The CDR3 consists of 15 residues. Here the CDR3 reads CASSELAGVYNEQFF. As DNA, the CDR3 is TGTGCCAGCAGCGAACTAGCGGGGGTTTACAATGAGCAGTTCTTC. Using reference TRBV28 and TRBJ2-1 for the parts outside the CDR3, the full variable domain is DVKVTQSSRYLVKRTGEKVFLECVQDMDHENMFWYRQDPGLGLRLIYFSYDVKMKEKGDIPEGYSVSREKKERFSLILESASTNQTSMYLCASSELAGVYNEQFFGPGTRLTVL.

The chain recombines TRBV9 with TRBJ2-1; TRBD2 matches at 8 bases. The CDR3 is made up of 18 amino acids. Germline V CDR1 and CDR2: SGDLS, YYNGEE. V was pared by 0 bases and J by 5 bases, with 13 bases of the junction left unmatched. The CDR3 nucleotides read TGTGCCAGCAGCGTAGAGGGCCCCGCTAGCGGGCGAAACAATGAGCAGTTCTTC. It translates to CASSVEGPASGRNNEQFF.

This rearrangement joins TRBV19 to TRBJ1-2, with D possibly matching TRBD1 (6 bases). CDR3 length equals 14 residues. Germline V gives CDR1 LNHDA, CDR2 SQIVND (reference sequence). V was pared by 3 bases and J by 2 bases, with 10 bases between. The CDR3 coding sequence is TGTGCCAGTAGTATGGGTACAGGGAACTATGGCTACACCTTC. It translates to CASSMGTGNYGYTF.

V gene TRBV9 combines with J gene TRBJ2-7, with no clear D. The CDR3 runs to 15 residues. Germline values: CDR1 SGDLS, CDR2 YYNGEE. Trimming took 0 bases from V and 5 from J, leaving 15 bases between them. CDR3 bases: TGTGCCAGCAGCGTAGGAGGCCCTTGGGCGAACGAGCAGTACTTC. Encoded protein: CASSVGGPWANEQYF.

The chain's CDR3 is CASSETGAGGYGYTF. The CDR3 nucleotides read TGTGCCAGCAGTGAAACAGGGGCGGGTGGGTATGGCTACACCTTC. This sequence joins TRBV6-1 and TRBJ1-2, with 7 bases aligning to TRBD1. Germline trimming cut 2 bases from V and 5 bases from J; bases unmatched to any gene: 8. Germline V lookup: CDR1 MNHNS, CDR2 SASEGT. The CDR3 is made up of 15 amino acids.

The rearrangement joins TRBV6-5 to TRBJ2-7; D is uncertain. CDR3 size: 12 residues. The germline CDR1 and CDR2 sequences are MNHEY and SVGAGI. V gave up 6 bases and J gave up 3 bases, with 9 bases separating them. Here the CDR3 reads CASRGTHYEQYF. The CDR3 DNA reads TGTGCCAGCAGGGGCACCCACTACGAGCAGTACTTC.

The genes are TRBV27 and TRBJ2-7; 10 bases match TRBD2. The germline CDR1 and CDR2 sequences are MNHEY and SMNVEV (reference sequence). The ends lost 5 bases at V and 3 bases at J; junction bases unmatched: 7. The CDR3 is made up of 15 amino acids. The CDR3 DNA follows: TGTGCCAGCAGTCCGTGGACTAGCGGTGACTACGAGCAGTACTTC. Its translation is CASSPWTSGDYEQYF.

The CDR3 region has the DNA TGTGCCAGTGTCAACCTACCCGGGGATACGCAGTATTTT. It translates to CASVNLPGDTQYF. This chain links TRBV6-5 with TRBJ2-3; D remains ambiguous. The CDR3 contains 13 residues. From germline, CDR1 is MNHEY and CDR2 SVGAGI. V was trimmed by 9 bases and J by 6 bases, leaving 16 bases between them.

As DNA, the CDR3 is TGCGCCAGCAGCCCCAAGGTGGGACTAGCGGGAGTGGGCTCCTACAATGAGCAGTTCTTC. Its translation is CASSPKVGLAGVGSYNEQFF. The V and J genes are TRBV4-1 and TRBJ2-1; 14 nucleotides line up with TRBD2. The CDR3 extends over 20 amino acids. The J segment lost 0 bases and the V segment lost 4 bases, leaving 11 bases of the junction unmatched. Germline V gene lookup returns CDR1 MGHRA and CDR2 YSYEKL.

The rearrangement uses TRBV9 and TRBJ1-5, with a possible D match to TRBD1 (5 bases). Deletions cut 5 bases from V and 1 base from J, with 13 bases between. This CDR3 is 15 amino acids long. The germline V gene has CDR1 SGDLS and CDR2 YYNGEE. Here the CDR3 reads CASSRDGGSNQPQHF. The DNA of the CDR3 is TGTGCCAGCAGTCGGGACGGCGGGAGCAATCAGCCCCAGCATTTT.

V gene TRBV6-5 combines with J gene TRBJ2-4; no reliable D call. The CDR3 totals 12 residues. V lost 8 bases to trimming and J lost 8 bases, with 13 bases between them. Germline values: CDR1 MNHEY, CDR2 SVGAGI. The chain's CDR3 is CASGTGVDIQYF. The DNA of the CDR3 is TGTGCCAGCGGAACTGGGGTTGACATTCAGTACTTC.

The V call is TRBV27, the J call TRBJ2-5; D call uncertain. The CDR3 contains 15 residues. Germline CDR1 is MNHEY and CDR2 is SMNVEV (reference sequence). Trimming removed 2 bases from V and 5 bases from J, with 15 bases in between. As DNA, the CDR3 is TGTGCCAGCAGTTTAGGCTACTCCTACTGGGAGACCCAGTACTTC. It yields the protein CASSLGYSYWETQYF.